A single sample gave rise to the 20 T cell receptor beta chains below, sequenced in a study of cytomegalovirus exposure and HLA in healthy donors. The PCR used 60 Vbeta and 13 Jbeta primers. The repertoire was sequenced with immunoSEQ multiplex PCR; TCRdb's copy has only in-frame clones and lacks some. The profile shows 200,000 to 250,000 clones, roughly 82% of them singletons. Sequenced: PBMCs. These receptors were taken from a woman between 40 and 50 years old in good health and CMV-seropositive.

The V gene is TRBV4-1, the J gene TRBJ1-5; D is undetermined. Germline V lookup: CDR1 MGHRA, CDR2 YSYEKL. With 0 bases removed from V and 9 bases from J, the gap between germline ends came to 15 bases. The CDR3 extends over 15 amino acids. This CDR3 reads CASSQDAQASGPQHF. As DNA, the CDR3 is TGCGCCAGCAGCCAAGATGCGCAGGCCAGTGGGCCCCAGCATTTT.

The chain carries TRBV18 and TRBJ1-4, with 8 bases identical to TRBD1. Germline V gene sequence: CDR1 KGHSH, CDR2 LQKENI. This CDR3 has 15 amino acids. The V gene end was trimmed by 1 base and the J gene end by 2 bases; junction bases not matched to a gene: 0. The CDR3 nucleotides are TGTGCCAGCTCACCACGGACAGGGACTAATGAAAAACTGTTTTTT. Translated: CASSPRTGTNEKLFF.

J is TRBJ1-6 and V is TRBV9; TRBD1 matches 7 bases. Germline values: CDR1 SGDLS, CDR2 YYNGEE. V lost 0 bases to trimming and J lost 6 bases; unmatched junction nucleotides: 0. This CDR3 has 14 amino acids. DNA for the CDR3: TGTGCCAGCAGCGTAGCAGGGGGTAATTCACCCCTCCACTTT. It codes for CASSVAGGNSPLHF.

This clone has more than one count but fewer than ten. This chain links TRBV25-1 with TRBJ1-1, with D unclear. The CDR3 loop spans 15 amino acids. Per germline, CDR1 MGHDK and CDR2 SYGVNS. The V and J ends lost 1 base and 0 bases respectively, with 9 bases between them. DNA for the CDR3: TGTGCCAGCAGTGAATCCGGAGACTTGAACACTGAAGCTTTCTTT. Translation: CASSESGDLNTEAFF.

The chain is built from TRBV5-1 and TRBJ2-7, with D perhaps matching TRBD1 (6 bases). The CDR3 sequence is 11 residues long. V was trimmed by 4 bases and J by 6 bases, leaving 8 bases between them. Germline CDR1 SGHRS, CDR2 YFSETQ. The CDR3 DNA follows: TGCGCCAGCAGCGCCAGGGGCGAGCAGTACTTC. Its protein is CASSARGEQYF.

The chain is built from TRBV2 and TRBJ2-5; D unclear. CDR3 length: 11 amino acids. Between the trimmed V and J ends, which lost 4 bases and 5 bases, there was a span of 5 bases. CDR1 is SNHLY and CDR2 is FYNNEI in the germline V gene. The CDR3 nucleotides are TGTGCCAGCAGTGGCGCCGAGACCCAGTACTTC. Its translation: CASSGAETQYF.

The rearrangement uses TRBV6-5 and TRBJ1-1; TRBD1 might be the D (5 bases). Per the germline V gene, CDR1 is MNHEY and CDR2 is SVGAGI. Deletions cut 3 bases from V and 0 bases from J, with 8 bases between. The CDR3 contains 14 residues. The CDR3 reads CASSYTGLNTEAFF. CDR3 nucleotides: TGTGCCAGCAGTTATACAGGACTGAACACTGAAGCTTTCTTT.

The rearrangement joins TRBV4-2 to TRBJ2-3; D call uncertain. The length of the CDR3 is 16 residues. V was trimmed by 0 bases and J by 3 bases, leaving 13 bases between them. Germline V gene lookup returns CDR1 LGHNA and CDR2 YNFKEQ. The CDR3 DNA reads TGTGCCAGCAGCCAAGACGCGTTTGATCAAACAGATACGCAGTATTTT. Protein product: CASSQDAFDQTDTQYF.

The chain has TRBV5-4 and TRBJ2-5; tentative D call: TRBD1 (6 bases). V shed 5 bases and J shed 2 bases, with 13 bases lying between them. Germline V gene data show CDR1 as SGHNT and CDR2 as YYREEE (reference sequence). The CDR3 loop spans 14 amino acids. This chain's CDR3 is CASSLRRGQETQYF. CDR3 in DNA: TGTGCCAGCAGTCTCCGAAGGGGGCAAGAGACCCAGTACTTC.

With regard to this clone: This CDR3 is also generated by other DNA sequences in the sample. The V gene is TRBV9, the J gene TRBJ2-7; TRBD1 agrees at 12 bases. CDR3 length: 15 amino acids. The germline V gene encodes CDR1 SGDLS and CDR2 YYNGEE. Trimming cost V 2 bases and J 3 bases; bases outside gene matches: 3. This CDR3 reads CASSVGTGGVYEQYF. Here the CDR3 DNA reads TGTGCCAGCAGCGTCGGGACAGGGGGCGTCTACGAGCAGTACTTC.

The chain employs TRBV27 and TRBJ2-3, with 14 bases fitting TRBD2. V trimming: 4 bases; J trimming: 6 bases; junction bases outside the gene matches: 21. Germline loops: CDR1 MNHEY, CDR2 SMNVEV (reference sequence). This CDR3 has 21 amino acids. CDR3 bases: TGTGCCAGCAGTTCCAGGTTCCCGATCGGACTAGCGGGAGGTCCGGGGGATACGCAGTATTTT. Protein: CASSSRFPIGLAGGPGDTQYF.

A single count supports this clone. The genes are TRBV30 and TRBJ1-5, with a weak D call TRBD1 (5 bases). Germline assignment: CDR1 GTSNPN and CDR2 SVGIG (reference sequence). V lost 0 bases and J lost 11, with 11 bases in between. This CDR3 is 12 amino acids long. In DNA form, the CDR3 reads TGTGCCTGGAGTGTCGAGGCAGGGTCCCAGCATTTT. Translating it yields CAWSVEAGSQHF.

The chain links TRBV7-2 to TRBJ1-2; D not resolved. The CDR3 has 14 amino acids. Trimming pared 1 base from V and 2 bases from J, leaving 8 bases between. Germline CDR1 is SGHTA and CDR2 is FQGNSA. CDR3 coding DNA: TGTGCCAGCAGCTTAGAACCAGGAAACTATGGCTACACCTTC. It encodes CASSLEPGNYGYTF.

DNA for the CDR3: TGTGCCAGCGAAAACAGGCTCGAGCAGTACTTC. Residues: CASENRLEQYF. The rearrangement joins TRBV7-9 to TRBJ2-7, with D perhaps matching TRBD1 (5 bases). The CDR3 runs to 11 residues. Germline V lookup: CDR1 SEHNR, CDR2 FQNEAQ (reference sequence). Between the trimmed V and J ends, which lost 8 bases and 6 bases, there was a span of 11 bases.

The V and J genes are TRBV27 and TRBJ2-5, with 7 bases aligning to TRBD2. The CDR3 length is 16 residues. Germline trimming cut 4 bases from V and 5 bases from J; bases unmatched to any gene: 13. Germline V gene sequence: CDR1 MNHEY, CDR2 SMNVEV (reference sequence). CDR3 coding DNA: TGTGCCAGCAGTTCTACGGGACTACGTATAGGCGAGACCCAGTACTTC. Protein product: CASSSTGLRIGETQYF.

The chain joins TRBV19 to TRBJ1-2; D is unresolved. V was shortened by 5 bases and J by 5 bases, with 15 bases between the two germline ends. The CDR3 loop spans 14 amino acids. Per the germline V gene, CDR1 is LNHDA and CDR2 is SQIVND (reference sequence). The CDR3: CASSSATSTYGYTF. As DNA, the CDR3 is TGTGCCAGTAGTTCTGCCACTTCGACTTATGGCTACACCTTC.

V usage is TRBV12-5 and J usage is TRBJ2-7, with 7 bases that match TRBD1. The length of the CDR3 is 16 residues. CDR1 LGHNT and CDR2 FRNRAP come from the germline V gene. The V segment lost 5 bases and the J segment 3 bases; nucleotides outside the gene matches: 13. The CDR3 DNA is TGTGCTAGTGGTCATTACAGGGGCCTCACATTCTACGAGCAGTACTTC. Translated, it gives CASGHYRGLTFYEQYF.

The gene calls are TRBV19 and TRBJ2-1, with D possibly matching TRBD1 (6 bases). Germline lookup yields CDR1 LNHDA and CDR2 SQIVND (reference sequence). V was shortened by 5 bases and J by 6 bases, with 17 bases between the two germline ends. The CDR3 sequence is 15 residues long. CDR3 bases: TGTGCCAGTAGTTCCTTCACACTAGGGGGCAATGAGCAGTTCTTC. Protein product: CASSSFTLGGNEQFF.

The genes are TRBV5-8 and TRBJ2-7; 10 nucleotides match TRBD1. CDR3 length equals 18 residues. With V trimmed by 3 bases and J by 0 bases, 12 bases remained unmatched. Per the germline V gene, CDR1 is SGHTS and CDR2 is YDEGEE. CDR3 nucleotide sequence: TGTGCCAGCAGCTGGGGTACCGGGACAGGGGTGAGCTCCTACGAGCAGTACTTC. Its translation is CASSWGTGTGVSSYEQYF.

This sequence joins TRBV11-1 and TRBJ1-1; D may be TRBD1 (5 bases). Germline V gene sequence: CDR1 SGHAT, CDR2 FQDESV (reference sequence). Between the trimmed V and J ends, which lost 3 bases and 4 bases, there was a span of 15 bases. The CDR3 runs to 15 residues. For the CDR3, the DNA is TGTGCCAGCAGCTTCGGTGGAGGGGACGGCACTGAAGCTTTCTTT. Protein product: CASSFGGGDGTEAFF. The full variable domain, rest sourced from reference TRBV11-1 and TRBJ1-1, is EAEVAQSPRYKITEKSQAVAFWCDPISGHATLYWYRQILGQGPELLVQFQDESVVDDSQLPKDRFSAERLKGVDSTLKIQPAELGDSAMYLCASSFGGGDGTEAFFGQGTRLTVV.